Below, 11 T cell receptor beta chains from the same sample are listed, as sequenced in a study of T cell repertoires in cytomegalovirus infection. TCRdb reanalysed the reads using MiXCR and keeps one entry per CDR3 protein. The table shows just over 150,000 distinct CDR3 sequences, with around a quarter occurring only once. The sequenced material came from PBMCs. The source is a human donor in good health (CMV status not recorded). Some clones in this sample may be carry-over from other donors' samples.

This chain joins TRBV12-3 or TRBV12-4 and TRBJ2-2; either TRBD1 or TRBD2 may fit D (6 bases each). The CDR3 is made up of 14 amino acids. Between the trimmed V and J ends, which lost 5 bases and 6 bases, there was a span of 13 bases. The CDR3 region has the DNA TGTGCCAGCAGTACTACAGGGAGGTCCGGGGAGCTGTTTTTT. Amino acid sequence: CASSTTGRSGELFF.

This clonotype has a handful of counts. V usage is TRBV11-3 and J usage is TRBJ2-5, with a tentative D call TRBD2 (7 bases). Per germline, CDR1 SGHNT and CDR2 YENEEA. V shed 5 bases and J shed 5 bases, with 12 bases lying between them. This CDR3 has 13 residues. The chain's CDR3 is CASSTRGGETQYF. CDR3 sequence (DNA): TGTGCCAGCAGCACCAGGGGAGGGGAGACCCAGTACTTC.

The J gene is TRBJ2-7, the V gene TRBV29-1; D uncertain. The CDR3 is 17 amino acids. CDR1 and CDR2 (germline): SQVTM, ANQGSEA. V gave up 3 bases and J gave up 2 bases, with 23 bases separating them. CDR3 nucleotides: TGCAGCGTTGAGGTTCCCGAGGAGCCGAATTATACCTACGAGCAGTACTTC. Its translation is CSVEVPEEPNYTYEQYF.

V usage is TRBV28 and J usage is TRBJ2-3; either TRBD1 or TRBD2 may supply D (6 bases each). The CDR3 is 14 residues long. V dropped 10 bases and J dropped 2 bases, with 16 bases sitting between them. Looked up from germline, CDR1 is MDHEN and CDR2 is SYDVKM. CDR3 residues: CATLGGTYTDTQYF. CDR3 sequence (DNA): TGTGCCACCCTTGGCGGGACATACACAGATACGCAGTATTTT. The whole variable domain, filled in from reference TRBV28 and TRBJ2-3, reads DVKVTQSSRYLVKRTGEKVFLECVQDMDHENMFWYRQDPGLGLRLIYFSYDVKMKEKGDIPEGYSVSREKKERFSLILESASTNQTSMYLCATLGGTYTDTQYFGPGTRLTVL.

This clonotype was seen at least ten times. The chain carries TRBV7-2 and TRBJ2-2; possible D gene TRBD2, 7 bases. CDR3 length: 24 residues. Germline lookup yields CDR1 SGHTA and CDR2 FQGNSA. Trimming shortened V by 2 bases and J by 3 bases, and 37 bases separated the two germline ends. CDR3 loop: CASSLPGAGTRDNKERGDTGELFF. The DNA of the CDR3 is TGTGCCAGCAGCTTACCTGGAGCCGGGACAAGAGACAATAAGGAGCGGGGCGACACCGGGGAGCTGTTTTTT.

Remarks on this clonotype: A single base separates this from a much larger clone, so it may be a read error. J is TRBJ2-5 and V is TRBV7-6; 8 nucleotides match TRBD2. CDR1 and CDR2 (germline): SGHVS, FNYEAQ. The trim removed 3 bases at V and 2 bases at J, leaving 8 bases unmatched. The CDR3 sequence is 16 residues long. CDR3 sequence reads: CASSFRIAGRQETQYF. The CDR3 DNA is TGTGCCAGCAGCTTTCGAATAGCGGGGAGGCAAGAGACCCAGTACTTC.

V and J are TRBV7-8 and TRBJ1-5, with D possibly matching TRBD1 (6 bases). Trimming took off 2 bases at V and 9 bases at J, with 11 bases between the two ends. CDR1 and CDR2 (germline): SGHVS, FQNEAQ. This CDR3 region has 13 residues. CDR3: CASSLMGGGPQHF. The CDR3 DNA follows: TGTGCCAGCAGCTTAATGGGAGGGGGGCCCCAGCATTTT.

This clonotype was seen a handful of times. The chain is built from TRBV18 and TRBJ2-3; a weak D match, TRBD2 (5 bases). Germline V gives CDR1 KGHSH, CDR2 LQKENI. The CDR3 has 14 residues. V gave up 6 bases and J gave up 4 bases, with 14 bases separating them. The DNA of the CDR3 is TGTGCCAGCTCTCCCAATTGGGGAGCAGATACGCAGTATTTT. It codes for CASSPNWGADTQYF.

This clonotype came up a few times. V gene TRBV7-2 combines with J gene TRBJ1-5; D may be TRBD1 (5 bases). Trimming took off 3 bases at V and 0 bases at J, with 9 bases between the two ends. Germline CDR1 SGHTA, CDR2 FQGNSA. CDR3 length: 15 residues. The CDR3 nucleotides read TGTGCCAGCAGCTTTCAGGGTTATAGCAATCAGCCCCAGCATTTT. Translating gives CASSFQGYSNQPQHF.

The sample holds many counts of this clonotype. The V call is TRBV7-2, the J call TRBJ2-5; TRBD1 might be the D (5 bases). V was shortened by 0 bases and J by 2 bases, with 10 bases between the two germline ends. Germline assignment: CDR1 SGHTA and CDR2 FQGNSA. CDR3 size: 15 residues. CDR3 region: CASSLAQGVQETQYF. Written as DNA, the CDR3 is TGTGCCAGCAGCTTAGCGCAAGGGGTTCAAGAGACCCAGTACTTC.

The gene calls are TRBV6-8 and TRBJ2-7, with 9 bases identical to TRBD1. Germline assignment: CDR1 MNHGY and CDR2 SAAAGT. J lost 2 bases, V lost 7 bases, and 9 bases had no gene match. The length of the CDR3 is 15 residues. CDR3 DNA sequence: TGTGCCAGCATCCCGGGACAGGGATTCACCTACGAGCAGTACTTC. Amino acids: CASIPGQGFTYEQYF.